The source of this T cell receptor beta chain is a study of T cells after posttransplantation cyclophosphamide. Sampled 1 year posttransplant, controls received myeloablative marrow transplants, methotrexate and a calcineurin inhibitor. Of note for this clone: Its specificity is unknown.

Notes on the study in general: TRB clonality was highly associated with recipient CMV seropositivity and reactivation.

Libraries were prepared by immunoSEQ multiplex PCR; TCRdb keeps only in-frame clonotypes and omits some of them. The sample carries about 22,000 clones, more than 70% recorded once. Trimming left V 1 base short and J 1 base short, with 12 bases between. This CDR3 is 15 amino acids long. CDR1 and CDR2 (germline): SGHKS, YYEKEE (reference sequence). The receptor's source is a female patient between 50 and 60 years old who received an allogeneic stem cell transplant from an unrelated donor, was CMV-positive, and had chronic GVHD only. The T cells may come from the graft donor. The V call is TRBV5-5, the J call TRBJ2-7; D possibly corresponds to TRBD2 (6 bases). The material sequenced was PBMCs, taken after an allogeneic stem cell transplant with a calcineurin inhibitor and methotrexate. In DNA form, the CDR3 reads TGTGCCAGCAGCTTGACCGGGAGACATTCCTACGAGCAGTACTTC. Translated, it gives CASSLTGRHSYEQYF.